This entry concerns a single TCR beta chain. The junction does not match germline at one end; this may be a read error. As processed by the authors: Using reference gene primer amplification, nucleated cell counts were estimated. Repertoires were generated with immunoSEQ multiplex PCR, while TCRdb's copy carries only in-frame clones and drops some. Clone size and the V and J calls come from that table; the DNA yielded D and trimming. The sample yields approximately 190,000 clones, 65% to 90% seen once. This sample was included in a study of blood T cell repertoires in COVID-19. Study-wide background: In each case, the material was cDNA or gDNA derived from T cells, B-cell-depleted T cells, or PBMCs.

CDR1 is SGHRS, CDR2 YFSETQ, per germline. This CDR3 has 14 amino acids. This receptor was identified in a man of 80 years or more with acute or convalescent COVID-19. Sequencing was done on a sample of peripheral blood. The chain links TRBV5-1 to TRBJ1-4; no clear D gene. The CDR3 sequence is CASSLRAGNENGIF. The CDR3 coding sequence is TGCGCCAGCAGCTTGCGGGCGGGGAATGAAAACGGGATTTTT.